This T cell receptor beta chain was retrieved from a study of CD8 T cells in ankylosing spondylitis. Comments on this clonotype: Its cognate antigen is unknown.

Preparation of TCR beta libraries was done by quantitative 5'-RACE with molecular barcodes. From the 5' RACE reads, TCRdb called clonotypes with MiXCR, one entry per CDR3 protein. The table records about 330,000 distinct CDR3 sequences, 8% of them present only once. Study outcomes and limitations: A motif of 8 or 9 highly homologous TCR beta variants was seen as apparently characteristic of ankylosing spondylitis blood. A CD8+ phenotype characterized the disease-linked clones, which were relatively rare in peripheral blood.

Sequenced material: blood, either unsorted or a sorted T cell fraction (not recorded which). This sequence was found in a male donor with ankylosing spondylitis.

CDR3 DNA sequence: TGCGCCAGCAGCTTGGTGGTCAGCGGTAACTATGGCTACACCTTC. It is translated as CASSLVVSGNYGYTF. The genes are TRBV5-1 and TRBJ1-2; no reliable D call. Germline CDR1 SGHRS, CDR2 YFSETQ. The CDR3 sequence is 15 residues long. V was shortened by 0 bases and J by 1 base, with 10 bases between the two germline ends. Filled out from reference TRBV5-1 and TRBJ1-2, the complete variable domain reads KAGVTQTPRYLIKTRGQQVTLSCSPISGHRSVSWYQQTPGQGLQFLFEYFSETQRNKGNFPGRFSGRQFSNSRSEMNVSTLELGDSALYLCASSLVVSGNYGYTFGSGTRLTVV.